A single sample gave rise to the 6 T cell receptor beta chains below, sequenced in a study of T cells after somatic rescue of genetic block. Profiled with immunoSEQ multiplex PCR; TCRdb holds only in-frame clones, not every one. The sample has about 88,000 clones, just under 90% seen once. The sequenced sample was peripheral blood mononuclear cells (PBMCs). These TCRs come from a woman in her late teens or twenties.

V usage is TRBV4-1 and J usage is TRBJ2-3; 12 bases are a match to TRBD2. V shed 0 bases and J 1 base; nucleotides not matched to a gene: 11. CDR1 and CDR2 from the germline V gene are MGHRA and YSYEKL. The CDR3 is 20 amino acids. CDR3 DNA sequence: TGCGCCAGCAGCCAAGATCCGGCTAGCGGGAGGGCTGCTCGCACAGATACGCAGTATTTT. Translating it yields CASSQDPASGRAARTDTQYF.

The chain is built from TRBV9 and TRBJ2-7; TRBD1 aligns across 7 bases. The J segment lost 2 bases and the V segment lost 3 bases, leaving 5 bases of the junction unmatched. The CDR3 has 14 residues. CDR1 SGDLS and CDR2 YYNGEE come from the germline V gene. The CDR3 spells CASSARDRAYEQYF. The CDR3 DNA follows: TGTGCCAGCAGCGCCCGGGACAGAGCCTACGAGCAGTACTTC.

The genes are TRBV21-1 and TRBJ2-3; TRBD2 is the table's D call and was not checked against the DNA. TRBV21-1 is a listed pseudogene. CDR3 length: 16 residues. The CDR3 loop reads CASPAERVGTADTQYF. DNA of the CDR3: TGTGCCAGCCCCGCGGAGCGGGTGGGGACGGCAGATACGCAGTATTTT.

This chain joins TRBV7-2 and TRBJ1-5; no reliable D call. The CDR3 extends over 13 amino acids. Per the germline V gene, CDR1 is SGHTA and CDR2 is FQGNSA. Trimming took off 0 bases at V and 3 bases at J, with 3 bases between the two ends. The CDR3 DNA reads as TGTGCCAGCAGCTTAGCCCCCAATCAGCCCCAGCATTTT. This translates into CASSLAPNQPQHF.

J is TRBJ1-1 and V is TRBV7-6, with D hard to call. The ends were cut back, 1 base at V and 4 bases at J, with 13 bases in the middle. Per the germline V gene, CDR1 is SGHVS and CDR2 is FNYEAQ. This CDR3 is 15 amino acids long. In nucleotides, the CDR3 is TGTGCCAGCAGCTTAGGGGTGAATATGGGCACTGAAGCTTTCTTT. Residues: CASSLGVNMGTEAFF.

The chain joins TRBV6-1 to TRBJ1-5; weak D call: TRBD1 (5 bases). V was clipped by 1 base and J by 15 bases, with 10 bases between them. The CDR3 has 11 residues. Germline CDR1 is MNHNS and CDR2 is SASEGT. The CDR3 DNA reads TGTGCCAGCAGTGAAGGCGCGGGGGGGCATTTT. This gives the protein CASSEGAGGHF.